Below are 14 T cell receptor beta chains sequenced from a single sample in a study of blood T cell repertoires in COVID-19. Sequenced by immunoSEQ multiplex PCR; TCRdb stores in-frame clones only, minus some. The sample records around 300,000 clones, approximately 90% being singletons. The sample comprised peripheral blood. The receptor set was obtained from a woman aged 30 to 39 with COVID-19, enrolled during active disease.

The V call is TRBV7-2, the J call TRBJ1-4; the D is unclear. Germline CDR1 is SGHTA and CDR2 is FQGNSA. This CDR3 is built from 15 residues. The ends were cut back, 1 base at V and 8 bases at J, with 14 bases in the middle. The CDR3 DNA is TGTGCCAGCAGCTTAGACGGGAGAGACTTCGAAAAACTGTTTTTT. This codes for CASSLDGRDFEKLFF.

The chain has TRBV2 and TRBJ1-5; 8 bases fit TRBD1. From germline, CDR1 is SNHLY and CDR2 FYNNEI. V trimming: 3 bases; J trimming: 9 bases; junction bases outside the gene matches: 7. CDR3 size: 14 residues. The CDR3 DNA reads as TGTGCCAGCAGTGAGACAGGGGCTGTAGGGCCCCAGCATTTT. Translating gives CASSETGAVGPQHF.

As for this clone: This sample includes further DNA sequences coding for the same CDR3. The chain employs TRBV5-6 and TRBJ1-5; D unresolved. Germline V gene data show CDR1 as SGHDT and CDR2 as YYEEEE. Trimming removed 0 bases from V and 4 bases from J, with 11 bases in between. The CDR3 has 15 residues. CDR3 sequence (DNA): TGTGCCAGCAGCTTGGCGGGCGCGGGAAATCAGCCCCAGCATTTT. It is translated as CASSLAGAGNQPQHF.

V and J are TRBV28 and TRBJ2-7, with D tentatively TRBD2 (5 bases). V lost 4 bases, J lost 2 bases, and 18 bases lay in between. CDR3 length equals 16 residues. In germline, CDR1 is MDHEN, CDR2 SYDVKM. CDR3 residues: CASSSIGEGSPYEQYF. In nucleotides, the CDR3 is TGTGCCAGCAGTTCCATTGGCGAGGGCAGTCCCTACGAGCAGTACTTC.

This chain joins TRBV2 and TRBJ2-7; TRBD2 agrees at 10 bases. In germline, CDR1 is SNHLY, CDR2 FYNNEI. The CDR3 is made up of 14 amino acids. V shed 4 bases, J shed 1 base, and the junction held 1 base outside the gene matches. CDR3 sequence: CASSASGSSYEQYF. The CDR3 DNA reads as TGTGCCAGCAGTGCTAGCGGGAGTTCCTACGAGCAGTACTTC.

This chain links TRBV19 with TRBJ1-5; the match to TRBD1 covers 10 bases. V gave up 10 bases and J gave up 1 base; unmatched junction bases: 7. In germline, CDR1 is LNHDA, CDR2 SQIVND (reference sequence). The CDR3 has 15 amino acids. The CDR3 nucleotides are TGTGCCACCCGGTCGACAGGGGGCAGCAATCAGCCCCAGCATTTT. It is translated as CATRSTGGSNQPQHF.

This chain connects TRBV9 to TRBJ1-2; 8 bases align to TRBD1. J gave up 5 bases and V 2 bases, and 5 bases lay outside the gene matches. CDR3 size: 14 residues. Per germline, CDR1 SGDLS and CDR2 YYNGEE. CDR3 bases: TGTGCCAGCAGCGTCGGGACAGGAGGGTATGGCTACACCTTC. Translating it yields CASSVGTGGYGYTF. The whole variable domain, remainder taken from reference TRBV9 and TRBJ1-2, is DSGVTQTPKHLITATGQRVTLRCSPRSGDLSVYWYQQSLDQGLQFLIQYYNGEERAKGNILERFSAQQFPDLHSELNLSSLELGDSALYFCASSVGTGGYGYTFGSGTRLTVV.

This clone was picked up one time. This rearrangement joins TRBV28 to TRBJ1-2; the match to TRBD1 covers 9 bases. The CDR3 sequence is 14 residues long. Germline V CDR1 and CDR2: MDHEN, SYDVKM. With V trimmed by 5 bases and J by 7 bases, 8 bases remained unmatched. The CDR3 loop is CASSQGQGKSGYTF. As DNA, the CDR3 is TGTGCCAGCAGTCAGGGACAGGGAAAGAGTGGCTACACCTTC.

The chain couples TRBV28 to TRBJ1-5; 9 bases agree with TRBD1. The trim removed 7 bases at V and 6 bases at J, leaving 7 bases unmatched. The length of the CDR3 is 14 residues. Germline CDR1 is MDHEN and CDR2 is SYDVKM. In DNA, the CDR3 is TGTGCCAGCACCAGAACAGGGGGCGGTCAGCCCCAGCATTTT. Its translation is CASTRTGGGQPQHF.

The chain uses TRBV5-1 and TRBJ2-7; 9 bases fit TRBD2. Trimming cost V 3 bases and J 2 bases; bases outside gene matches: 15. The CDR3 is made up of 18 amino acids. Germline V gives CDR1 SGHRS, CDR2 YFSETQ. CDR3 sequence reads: CASSSSGSGSSRAYEQYF. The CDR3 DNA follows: TGCGCCAGCAGCTCCTCGGGTAGCGGGAGTTCCCGAGCCTACGAGCAGTACTTC.

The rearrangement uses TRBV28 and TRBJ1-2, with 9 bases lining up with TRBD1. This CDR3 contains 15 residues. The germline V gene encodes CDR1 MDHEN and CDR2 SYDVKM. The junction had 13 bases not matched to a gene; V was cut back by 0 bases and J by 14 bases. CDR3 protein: CASSLWNRDRVSLTF. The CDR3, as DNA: TGTGCCAGCAGTTTATGGAACCGGGACAGGGTCTCTTTGACCTTC.

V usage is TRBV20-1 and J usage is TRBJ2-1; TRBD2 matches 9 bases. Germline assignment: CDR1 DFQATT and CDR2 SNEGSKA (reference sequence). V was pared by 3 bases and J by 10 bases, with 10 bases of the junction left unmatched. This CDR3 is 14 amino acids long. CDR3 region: CSASILAGFGEQFF. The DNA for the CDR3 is TGCAGTGCTAGTATACTAGCGGGCTTTGGGGAGCAGTTCTTC.

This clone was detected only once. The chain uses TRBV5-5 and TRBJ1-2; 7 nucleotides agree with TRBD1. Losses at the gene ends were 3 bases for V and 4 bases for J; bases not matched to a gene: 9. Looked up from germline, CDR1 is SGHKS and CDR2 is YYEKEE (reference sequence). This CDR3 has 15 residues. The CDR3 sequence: CASSSDGTALYGYTF. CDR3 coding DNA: TGTGCCAGCAGCTCGGACGGGACAGCCCTCTATGGCTACACCTTC.

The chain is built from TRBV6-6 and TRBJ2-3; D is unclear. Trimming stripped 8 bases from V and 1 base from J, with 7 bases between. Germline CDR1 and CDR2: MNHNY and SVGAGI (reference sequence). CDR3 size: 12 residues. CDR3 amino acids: CASGAGTDTQYF. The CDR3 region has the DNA TGTGCCAGCGGTGCGGGCACAGATACGCAGTATTTT.